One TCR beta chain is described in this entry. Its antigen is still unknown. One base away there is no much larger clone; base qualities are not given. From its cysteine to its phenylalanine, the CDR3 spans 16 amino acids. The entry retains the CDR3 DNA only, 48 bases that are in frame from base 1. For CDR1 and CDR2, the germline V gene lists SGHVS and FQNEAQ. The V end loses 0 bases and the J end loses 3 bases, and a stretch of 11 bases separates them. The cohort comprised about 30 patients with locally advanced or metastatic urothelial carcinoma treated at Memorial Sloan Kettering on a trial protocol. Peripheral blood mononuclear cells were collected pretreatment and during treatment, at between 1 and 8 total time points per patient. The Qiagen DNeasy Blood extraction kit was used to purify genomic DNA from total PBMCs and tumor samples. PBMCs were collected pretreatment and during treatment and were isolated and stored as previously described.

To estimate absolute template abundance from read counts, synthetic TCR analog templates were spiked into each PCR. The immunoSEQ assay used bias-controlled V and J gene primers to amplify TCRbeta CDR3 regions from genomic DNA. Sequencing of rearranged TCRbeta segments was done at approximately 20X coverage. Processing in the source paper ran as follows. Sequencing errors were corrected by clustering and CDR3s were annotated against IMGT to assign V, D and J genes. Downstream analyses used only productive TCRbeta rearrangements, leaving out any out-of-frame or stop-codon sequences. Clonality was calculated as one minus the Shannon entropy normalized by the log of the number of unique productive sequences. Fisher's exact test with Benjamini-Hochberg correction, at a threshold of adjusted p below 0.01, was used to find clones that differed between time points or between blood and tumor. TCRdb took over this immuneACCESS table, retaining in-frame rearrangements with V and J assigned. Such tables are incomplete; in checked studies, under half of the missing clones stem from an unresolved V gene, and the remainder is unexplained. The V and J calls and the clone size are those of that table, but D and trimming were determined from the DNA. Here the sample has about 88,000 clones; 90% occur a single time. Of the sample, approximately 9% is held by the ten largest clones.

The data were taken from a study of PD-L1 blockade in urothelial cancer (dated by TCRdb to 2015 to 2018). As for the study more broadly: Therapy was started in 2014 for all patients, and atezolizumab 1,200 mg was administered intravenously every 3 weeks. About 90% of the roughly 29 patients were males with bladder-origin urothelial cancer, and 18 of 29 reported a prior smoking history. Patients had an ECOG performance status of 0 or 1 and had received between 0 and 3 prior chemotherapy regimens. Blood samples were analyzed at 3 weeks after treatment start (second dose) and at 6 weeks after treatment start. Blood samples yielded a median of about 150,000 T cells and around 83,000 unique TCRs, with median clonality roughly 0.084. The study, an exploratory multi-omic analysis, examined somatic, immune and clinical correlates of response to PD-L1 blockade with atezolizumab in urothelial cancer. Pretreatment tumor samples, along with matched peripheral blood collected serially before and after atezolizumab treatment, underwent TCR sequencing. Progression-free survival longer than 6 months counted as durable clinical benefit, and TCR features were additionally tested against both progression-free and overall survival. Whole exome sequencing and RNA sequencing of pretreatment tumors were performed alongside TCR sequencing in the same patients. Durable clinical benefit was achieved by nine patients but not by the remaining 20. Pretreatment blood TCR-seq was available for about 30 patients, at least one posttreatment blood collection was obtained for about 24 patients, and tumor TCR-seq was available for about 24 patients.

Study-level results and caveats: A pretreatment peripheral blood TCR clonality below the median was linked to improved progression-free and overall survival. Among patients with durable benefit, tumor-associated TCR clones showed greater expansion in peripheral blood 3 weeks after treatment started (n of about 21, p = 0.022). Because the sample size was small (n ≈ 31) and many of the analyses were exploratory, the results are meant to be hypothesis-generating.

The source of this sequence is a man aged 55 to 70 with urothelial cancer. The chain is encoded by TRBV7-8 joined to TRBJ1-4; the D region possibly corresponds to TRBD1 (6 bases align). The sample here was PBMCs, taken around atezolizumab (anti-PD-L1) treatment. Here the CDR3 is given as CASSLAMTGSNEKLFF. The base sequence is TGTGCCAGCAGCTTAGCAATGACAGGTTCTAATGAAAAACTGTTTTTT.